This T cell receptor (beta chain) was captured by sequencing in a study of blood T cell repertoires in COVID-19. In germline, CDR1 is MNHEY, CDR2 SVGAGI. This CDR3 is built from 15 residues. V lost 6 bases, J lost 6 bases, and 11 bases stayed unmatched. This table comes from immunoSEQ multiplex PCR, and its TCRdb copy is limited to in-frame clones, with some not included. The sample has about 370,000 clones, under 90% seen once. In terms of age and location, participants ranged from roughly 18 to 90 years and lived in about 25 US areas. Clinical history reported by participants formed the basis on which cohorts were assigned. Two negative PCRs, clearance, or symptom resolution characterized the recovered Cohort 3 donors.

V and J are TRBV6-5 and TRBJ2-7; 10 bases line up with TRBD1. Sequenced sample: PBMCs or T cells enriched from blood (not recorded which). This sequence originates from a woman aged 25-40 years who had recovered from COVID-19. DNA of the CDR3: TGTGCCAGCAGACGAAGTAGACAGGGGGCGGGCGAGCAGTACTTC. Its protein product is CASRRSRQGAGEQYF.